The entry below describes one T cell receptor (beta chain). The data were taken from a study of technical replicates of blood from several donors. Using immunoSEQ multiplex PCR, the repertoire was profiled, and TCRdb retains in-frame clones only, with some absent. The data contain 15,000 to 20,000 clones, around nine tenths of them singletons. Per the germline V gene, CDR1 is MNHNS and CDR2 is SASEGT. With 5 bases clipped from V and 1 base from J, the junction kept 7 bases outside the gene matches. This CDR3 comprises 15 residues. The sequencing input was PBMCs. The genes are TRBV6-1 and TRBJ2-7; 8 nucleotides match TRBD2. This TCR was sampled from a human donor in good health. CDR3 coding DNA: TGTGCCAGCAGTTTGGGACTAGAGGGGTCCTACGAGCAGTACTTC. Its translation is CASSLGLEGSYEQYF.